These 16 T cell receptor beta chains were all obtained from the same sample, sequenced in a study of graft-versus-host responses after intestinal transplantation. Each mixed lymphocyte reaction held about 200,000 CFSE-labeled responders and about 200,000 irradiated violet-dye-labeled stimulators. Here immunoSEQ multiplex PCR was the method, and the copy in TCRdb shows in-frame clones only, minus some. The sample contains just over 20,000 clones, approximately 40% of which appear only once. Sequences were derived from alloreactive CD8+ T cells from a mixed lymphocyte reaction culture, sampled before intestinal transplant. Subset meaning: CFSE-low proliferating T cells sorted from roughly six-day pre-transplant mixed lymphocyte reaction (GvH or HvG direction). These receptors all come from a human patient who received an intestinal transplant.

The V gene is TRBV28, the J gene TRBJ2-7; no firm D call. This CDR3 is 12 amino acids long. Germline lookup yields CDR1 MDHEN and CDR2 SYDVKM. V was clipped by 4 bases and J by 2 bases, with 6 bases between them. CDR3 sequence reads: CASSSAAYEQYF. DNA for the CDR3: TGTGCCAGCAGTTCTGCCGCCTACGAGCAGTACTTC.

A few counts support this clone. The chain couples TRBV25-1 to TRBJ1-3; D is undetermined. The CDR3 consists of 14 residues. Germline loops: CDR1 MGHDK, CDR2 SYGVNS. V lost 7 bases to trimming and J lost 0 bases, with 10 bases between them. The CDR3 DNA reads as TGTGCCAGCAAAGGGCCGGTCTCTGGAAACACCATATATTTT. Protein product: CASKGPVSGNTIYF.

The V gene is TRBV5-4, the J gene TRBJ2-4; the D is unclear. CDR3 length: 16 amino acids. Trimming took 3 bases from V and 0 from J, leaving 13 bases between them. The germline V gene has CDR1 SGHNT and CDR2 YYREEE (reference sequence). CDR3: CASSSGGNLAKNIQYF. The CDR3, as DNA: TGTGCCAGCAGCTCTGGTGGGAACCTAGCCAAAAACATTCAGTACTTC.

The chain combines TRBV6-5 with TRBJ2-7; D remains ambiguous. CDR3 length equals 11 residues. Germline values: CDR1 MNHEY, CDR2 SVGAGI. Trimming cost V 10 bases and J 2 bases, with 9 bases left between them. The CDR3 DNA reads TGTGCCACTGGGGTTGCCTACGAGCAGTACTTC. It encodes CATGVAYEQYF.

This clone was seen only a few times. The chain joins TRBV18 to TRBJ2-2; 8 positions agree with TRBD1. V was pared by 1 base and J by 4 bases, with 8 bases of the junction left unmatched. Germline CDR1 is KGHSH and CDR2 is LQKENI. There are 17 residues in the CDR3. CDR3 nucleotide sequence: TGTGCCAGCTCACCACTATCAGGGGGCGTCCCCACCGGGGAGCTGTTTTTT. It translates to CASSPLSGGVPTGELFF.

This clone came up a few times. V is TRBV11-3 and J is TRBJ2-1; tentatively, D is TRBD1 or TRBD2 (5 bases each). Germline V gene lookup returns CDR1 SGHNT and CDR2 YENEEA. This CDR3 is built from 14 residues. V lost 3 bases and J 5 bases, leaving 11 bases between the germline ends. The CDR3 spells CASSFGTTNNEQFF. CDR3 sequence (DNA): TGTGCCAGCAGCTTTGGGACCACAAACAATGAGCAGTTCTTC.

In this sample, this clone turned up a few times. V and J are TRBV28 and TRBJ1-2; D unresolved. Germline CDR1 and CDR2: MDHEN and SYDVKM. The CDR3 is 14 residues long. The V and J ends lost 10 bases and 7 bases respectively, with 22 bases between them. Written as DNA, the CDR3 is TGTGCCACCTACGAGCCCTCACGAACGGGTGGCTACACCTTC. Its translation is CATYEPSRTGGYTF.

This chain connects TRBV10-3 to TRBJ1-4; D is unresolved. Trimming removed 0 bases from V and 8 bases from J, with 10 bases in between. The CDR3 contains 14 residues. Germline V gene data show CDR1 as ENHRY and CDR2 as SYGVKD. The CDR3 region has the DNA TGTGCCATCAGTGAGTCTGCCGTAGGGGAAAAACTGTTTTTT. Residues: CAISESAVGEKLFF.

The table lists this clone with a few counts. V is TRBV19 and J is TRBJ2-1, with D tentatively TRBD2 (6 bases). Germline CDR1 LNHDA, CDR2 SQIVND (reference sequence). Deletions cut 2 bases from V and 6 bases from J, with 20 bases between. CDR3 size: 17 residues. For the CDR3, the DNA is TGTGCCAGTAGTATAAATCTAGCGCCCACCTGGGGCAATGAGCAGTTCTTC. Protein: CASSINLAPTWGNEQFF.

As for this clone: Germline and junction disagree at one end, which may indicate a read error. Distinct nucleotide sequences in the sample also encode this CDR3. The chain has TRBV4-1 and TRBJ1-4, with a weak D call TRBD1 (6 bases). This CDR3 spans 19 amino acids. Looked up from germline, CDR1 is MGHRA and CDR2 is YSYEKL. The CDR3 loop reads CASSQESHVWGRLDEKLFF. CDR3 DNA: TGCGCCAGTAGCCAAGAGAGTCACGTGTGGGGGCGGTTGGATGAAAAACTGTTTTTT.

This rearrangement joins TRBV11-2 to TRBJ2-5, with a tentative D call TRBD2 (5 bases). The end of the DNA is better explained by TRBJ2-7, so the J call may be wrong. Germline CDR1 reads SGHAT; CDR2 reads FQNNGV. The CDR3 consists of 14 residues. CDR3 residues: CASSLEAGTYEQYF. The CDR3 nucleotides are TGTGCCAGCAGCTTAGAGGCGGGTACCTACGAGCAGTACTTC.

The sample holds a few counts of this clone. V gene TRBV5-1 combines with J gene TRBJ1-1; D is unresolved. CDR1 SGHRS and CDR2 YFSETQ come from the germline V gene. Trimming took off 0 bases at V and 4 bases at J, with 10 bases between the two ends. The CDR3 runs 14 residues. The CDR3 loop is CASSLGPRSTEAFF. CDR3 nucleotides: TGCGCCAGCAGCTTGGGTCCCAGGAGCACTGAAGCTTTCTTT.

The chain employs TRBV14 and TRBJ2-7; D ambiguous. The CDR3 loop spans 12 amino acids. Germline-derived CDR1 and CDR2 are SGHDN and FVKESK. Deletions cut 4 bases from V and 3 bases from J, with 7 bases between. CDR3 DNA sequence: TGTGCCAGCAGCCCTGGGTTCTACGAGCAGTACTTC. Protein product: CASSPGFYEQYF. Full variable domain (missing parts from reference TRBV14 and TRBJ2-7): EAGVTQFPSHSVIEKGQTVTLRCDPISGHDNLYWYRRVMGKEIKFLLHFVKESKQDESGMPNNRFLAERTGGTYSTLKVQPAELEDSGVYFCASSPGFYEQYFGPGTRLTVT.

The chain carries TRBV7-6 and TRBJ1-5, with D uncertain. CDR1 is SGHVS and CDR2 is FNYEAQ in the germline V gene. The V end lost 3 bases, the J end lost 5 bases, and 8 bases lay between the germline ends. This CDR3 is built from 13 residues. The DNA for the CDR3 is TGTGCCAGCAGCTTCTACGAGGATCAGCCCCAGCATTTT. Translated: CASSFYEDQPQHF.

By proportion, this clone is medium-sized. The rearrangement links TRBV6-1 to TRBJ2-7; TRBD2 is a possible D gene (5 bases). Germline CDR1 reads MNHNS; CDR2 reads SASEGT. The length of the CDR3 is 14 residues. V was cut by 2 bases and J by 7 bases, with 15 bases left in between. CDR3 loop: CASSEQPPTGEQYF. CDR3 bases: TGTGCCAGCAGTGAACAGCCACCAACGGGGGAGCAGTACTTC.

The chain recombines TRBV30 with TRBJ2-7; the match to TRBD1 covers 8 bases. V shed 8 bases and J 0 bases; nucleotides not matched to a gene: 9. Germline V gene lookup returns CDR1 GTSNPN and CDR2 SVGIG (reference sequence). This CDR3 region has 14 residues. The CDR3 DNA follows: TGTGCCGGGGTCCGGGACAGGAGCTCCTACGAGCAGTACTTC. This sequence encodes CAGVRDRSSYEQYF.